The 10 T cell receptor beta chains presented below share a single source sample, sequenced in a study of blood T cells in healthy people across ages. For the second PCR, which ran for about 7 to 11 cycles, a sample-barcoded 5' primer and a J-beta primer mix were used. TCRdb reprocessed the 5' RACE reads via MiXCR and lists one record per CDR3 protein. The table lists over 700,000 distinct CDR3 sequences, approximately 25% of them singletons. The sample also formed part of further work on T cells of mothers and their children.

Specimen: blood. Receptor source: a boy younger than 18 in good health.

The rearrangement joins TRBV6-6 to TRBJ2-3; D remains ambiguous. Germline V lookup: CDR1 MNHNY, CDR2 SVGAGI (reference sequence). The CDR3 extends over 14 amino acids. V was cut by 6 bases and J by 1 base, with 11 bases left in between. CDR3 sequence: CASRLGGGTDTQYF. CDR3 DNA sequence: TGTGCCAGCAGGCTAGGTGGGGGCACAGATACGCAGTATTTT.

The CDR3 DNA sequence: TGTGCCAGTAGTATTGAAGGGGGAGTCTACGAGCAGTACTTC. Translating it yields CASSIEGGVYEQYF. The chain recombines TRBV19 with TRBJ2-7, with D maybe TRBD1 (6 bases). CDR1 LNHDA and CDR2 SQIVND come from the germline V gene (reference sequence). The CDR3 loop spans 14 amino acids. V lost 3 bases, J lost 3 bases, and 12 bases lay in between.

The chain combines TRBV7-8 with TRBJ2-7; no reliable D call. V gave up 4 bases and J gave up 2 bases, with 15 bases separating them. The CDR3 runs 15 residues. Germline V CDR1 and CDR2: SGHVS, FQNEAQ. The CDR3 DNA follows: TGTGCCAGCAGCTACTCCCATACAGAGCCCTACGAGCAGTACTTC. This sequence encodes CASSYSHTEPYEQYF.

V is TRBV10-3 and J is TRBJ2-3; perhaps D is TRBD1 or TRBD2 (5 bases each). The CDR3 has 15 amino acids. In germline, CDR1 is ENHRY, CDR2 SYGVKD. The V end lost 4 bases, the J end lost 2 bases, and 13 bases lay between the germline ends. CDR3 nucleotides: TGTGCCATCAGTGGGGGCGGGCCTCACACAGATACGCAGTATTTT. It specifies CAISGGGPHTDTQYF.

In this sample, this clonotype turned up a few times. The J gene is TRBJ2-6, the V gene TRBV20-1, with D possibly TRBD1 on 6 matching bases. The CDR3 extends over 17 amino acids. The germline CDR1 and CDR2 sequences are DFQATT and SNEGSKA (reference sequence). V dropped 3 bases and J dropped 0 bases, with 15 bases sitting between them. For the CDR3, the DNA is TGCAGTGCTAGCGGTCGGACAGCCTTCTCTGGGGCCAACGTCCTGACTTTC. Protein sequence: CSASGRTAFSGANVLTF.

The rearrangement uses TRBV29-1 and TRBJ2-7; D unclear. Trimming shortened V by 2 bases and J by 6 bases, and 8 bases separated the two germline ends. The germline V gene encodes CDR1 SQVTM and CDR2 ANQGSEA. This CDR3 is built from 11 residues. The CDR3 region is CSVETVGEQYF. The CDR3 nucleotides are TGCAGCGTTGAAACCGTTGGCGAGCAGTACTTC.

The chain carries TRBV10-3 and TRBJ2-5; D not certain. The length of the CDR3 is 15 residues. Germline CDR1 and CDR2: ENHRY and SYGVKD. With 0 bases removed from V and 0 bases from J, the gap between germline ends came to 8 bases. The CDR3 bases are TGTGCCATCAGTGAGTCTATCAGTTACCAAGAGACCCAGTACTTC. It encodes CAISESISYQETQYF.

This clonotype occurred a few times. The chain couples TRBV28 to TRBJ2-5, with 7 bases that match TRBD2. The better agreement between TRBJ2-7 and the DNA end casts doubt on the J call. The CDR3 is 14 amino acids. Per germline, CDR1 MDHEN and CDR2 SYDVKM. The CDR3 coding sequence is TGTGCCAGCAGCTGGAGCGGGGCTACTAACGAGCAGTACTTC. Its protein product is CASSWSGATNEQYF.

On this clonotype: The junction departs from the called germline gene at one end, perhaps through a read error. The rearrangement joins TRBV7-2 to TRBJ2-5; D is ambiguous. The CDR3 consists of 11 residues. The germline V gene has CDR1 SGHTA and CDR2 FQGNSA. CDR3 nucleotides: TGTGCCAGCAGCTATAAAGAGGCCCAGTACTTC. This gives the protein CASSYKEAQYF.

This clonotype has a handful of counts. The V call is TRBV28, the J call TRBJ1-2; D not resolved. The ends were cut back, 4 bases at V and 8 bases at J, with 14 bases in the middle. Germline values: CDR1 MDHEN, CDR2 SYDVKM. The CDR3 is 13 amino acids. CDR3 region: CASSSPGRGGYTF. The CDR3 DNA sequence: TGTGCCAGCAGTTCCCCCGGCAGAGGAGGCTACACCTTC.